The text below deals with one T cell receptor (beta chain). This entry is derived from a study of blood T cell repertoires in COVID-19. Study-level information: COVID-19 samples, acute and convalescent, were from the United States, Italy and Spain. T cells, B-cell-depleted T cells, or PBMCs supplied cDNA or gDNA.

Sequencing used immunoSEQ multiplex PCR; TCRdb keeps in-frame clones, though not all of them. Of about 52,000 clones in the sample, 81% are singletons; the top ten hold under 30%. Germline CDR1 is SGHRS and CDR2 is YFSETQ. This CDR3 is built from 14 residues. The V end was cut by 4 bases, the J end by 4 bases, with 12 bases between. Seattle patient enrollment occurred during active infection, with longitudinal follow-up thereafter. The chain has TRBV5-1 and TRBJ1-3; D possibly corresponds to TRBD1 (6 bases). The sample taken for sequencing was peripheral blood. This clonotype was obtained from a woman older than 75 with COVID-19, enrolled during active disease. As DNA, the CDR3 is TGCGCCAGCAGCCCCGGGACACCCGGAAACACCATATATTTT. It encodes CASSPGTPGNTIYF.